This TCR beta chain was found in a study of shared clonotypes between healthy human individuals (dated by TCRdb to the early 2020s). Turning to the overall study: A couple of women and three men aged 18 to 49 years were included in the cohort. For each donor, CD4 naive and CD4 memory were each run on three plates, CD8 naive on two plates, and CD8 memory on one plate. To increase sequencing depth and limit assay-specific biases, TCR repertoire library preparation and sequencing were carried out by different laboratories using diverse techniques. Leukapheresis yielded between about 0.9 and 9 billion PBMCs per donor. To estimate repertoire size and how much clonotypes are shared between individuals, the study performed deep sequencing of blood TCR repertoires from about five healthy adults. General study outcomes and caveats: The small number of donors limited the genetic and exposure-history diversity represented. Rarefaction of sorted-subset datasets indicated incomplete sequencing despite the large sequencing depth. Compared with non-shared clonotypes, the clonotypes found in all four sorted-subset donors had higher generation probabilities. Pairwise subsampling indicated that sequencing depth was expected to affect the degree of clonotype sharing among donors. Sampling was limited to blood, and TCR repertoires in tissue likely differ from TCR repertoires in blood. Across a handful of donors, around 5% of naive CD4, 3% to 4% of naive CD8, under 2.5% of memory CD4, and approximately 0.42% of memory CD8 clonotypes were shared. Naive subsets generally had larger estimated clonotype richness than memory subsets did.

Using the deep immunoSEQ assay, multiplex PCR amplified TCR CDR3 regions from genomic DNA. Extracted genomic DNA from each cell subset was distributed evenly across all wells of several immunoSEQ 96-well plates, and each plate was treated as a replicate. For sorted subsets, about 200 ng genomic DNA, equal to about 30,000 T cell genomes, was loaded into each replicate PCR. Purified libraries were measured with a Qubit 3.0 fluorometer, size-checked on a Bioanalyzer 2100, and measured again with the KAPA Library Quantification kit. Each immunoSEQ 96-well plate was sequenced on its own single-read 150-cycle Illumina NextSeq 550 flow cell. The study's own analysis went as follows. Because the immunoSEQ output included only junctional sequences and no quality scores, the filtering could not be the same as the filtering used for full-length reads. Sequences were annotated with PyIR, a Python wrapper for IgBLAST v1.9, using IMGT germline references to assign V/J genes and CDR3. Reads were removed for weak V/J assignments (E-value above 1e-6), missing CDR3, stop codons, out-of-frame junctions, or ambiguous translated residues. A V3J clonotype was defined by an identical inferred V gene, J gene, and CDR3 amino acid sequence. Percentage overlap between repertoires was computed as shared unique clonotypes divided by the size of the smaller repertoire. Richness of each repertoire was evaluated using RTK rarefaction, the Chao1 estimator, and Recon v2.1 estimates of unobserved clonotypes. Generation probabilities for all TCRbeta clonotypes obtained by the gDNA method from a few donors were computed using OLGA. This immuneACCESS table, as held by TCRdb, lists in-frame sequences with V and J called but not all clones. Of the missing ones, under half trace to an unresolved V gene in checked studies; the others have no known cause. V, J and clone size reflect that table, while D and trimming were determined from the DNA. The sample table holds under 1,100,000 clones, of which about 84% were seen once. 0.55% to 0.7% of the sample belongs to the ten largest clones.

Comments on this clone: Its antigen remains undetermined. Base qualities are not recorded, but no much larger clone differs from it by a single base.

Healthy HIV-negative adults with no recently reported acute infections or vaccinations were included as donors. Every donor was a Caucasian adult living in Nashville, Tennessee, USA. CD4+ T cells were enriched through magnetic negative selection, after which naive cells were positively selected on CD45RA and the remaining negative fraction served as the memory subset. Blood was collected by leukapheresis, and PBMCs were isolated by Ficoll-Histopaque density gradient centrifugation and then cryopreserved in liquid nitrogen vapor phase. Analytical flow cytometry was used to check the purity and quantity of every magnetically sorted T cell population. Genomic DNA was isolated from every sorted fraction and measured by UV absorbance on a Nanodrop 2000c. The sequence derives from a man aged 18 to 30 in good health. Some clones in this sample may be carry-over from other donors' samples. The sequenced sample was memory CD4+ T cells from PBMCs. The sample's cell subset or site, from its label and the paper: CD45RA-negative fraction.

Here is the DNA: TGCGCCAGCAGCCCCTTTGATGTGTCGGGTAATGAAAAACTGTTTTTT. Its coded protein is CASSPFDVSGNEKLFF. Recombination joined TRBV4-1 with TRBJ1-4, with no confidently assigned D gene. Taken from the germline V gene, the CDR1 and CDR2 loops are MGHRA and YSYEKL. V and J are truncated by 4 bases and 4 bases respectively, leaving an intervening sequence of 16 bases. The CDR3 runs 16 amino acids, cysteine and phenylalanine included. The retained sequence is limited to the CDR3, 48 bases, with the frame set at the first base.